These 27 T cell receptor beta chains came from one sample sequenced in a study of shared clonotypes between healthy human individuals. Sequencing was performed with immunoSEQ multiplex PCR; in TCRdb, only in-frame clones are kept and a portion is missing. The repertoire holds roughly 1.4 million clones, with just under 99% as singletons. The source material was naive CD4+ T cells sorted from blood. Subset meaning: CD45RA+ positively selected. The origin of the receptors is a man aged 25 to 40 in good health.

The chain uses TRBV28 and TRBJ2-3; 12 bases map to TRBD2. Trimming took 4 bases from V and 3 from J; bases not matched to a gene: 8. Germline CDR1 reads MDHEN; CDR2 reads SYDVKM. The CDR3 is 17 residues long. CDR3 sequence reads: CASSSSATSGSTDTQYF. CDR3 DNA: TGTGCCAGCAGTTCATCCGCGACTAGCGGGAGTACAGATACGCAGTATTTT.

The chain uses TRBV7-7 and TRBJ2-1, with D uncertain. CDR3 size: 12 residues. Per germline, CDR1 SSHAT and CDR2 FNYEAQ (reference sequence). Trimming stripped 5 bases from V and 8 bases from J, with 10 bases between. This CDR3 is CASSAIIDEQFF. The DNA of the CDR3 is TGTGCCAGCAGCGCCATAATCGATGAGCAGTTCTTC.

V and J are TRBV19 and TRBJ1-2; unclear D gene. Germline CDR1 is LNHDA and CDR2 is SQIVND (reference sequence). Trimming shortened V by 5 bases and J by 3 bases, and 7 bases separated the two germline ends. This CDR3 contains 12 residues. The CDR3 nucleotides are TGTGCCAGTAGTTCGGAGTACTATGGCTACACCTTC. This gives the protein CASSSEYYGYTF.

As to this clone: Other DNA variants within this sample encode the same CDR3. The CDR3: CASSLGHYGYTF. DNA for the CDR3: TGTGCCAGCAGCTTAGGACACTATGGCTACACCTTC. The chain has TRBV5-6 and TRBJ1-2; no clear D. V was clipped by 2 bases and J by 3 bases, with 5 bases between them. Germline CDR1 SGHDT, CDR2 YYEEEE. CDR3 length: 12 amino acids.

This chain uses TRBV5-5 with TRBJ2-4; the D gene is possibly TRBD1 (6 bases). Germline assignment: CDR1 SGHKS and CDR2 YYEKEE (reference sequence). The CDR3 totals 18 residues. V was clipped by 1 base and J by 0 bases, with 17 bases between them. The CDR3 reads CASSLTGIGNLAKNIQYF. DNA for the CDR3: TGTGCCAGCAGCTTGACAGGGATCGGGAACCTAGCCAAAAACATTCAGTACTTC.

This chain links TRBV29-1 with TRBJ2-7, with D possibly matching TRBD2 (5 bases). V was trimmed by 1 base and J by 2 bases, leaving 9 bases between them. The germline V gene encodes CDR1 SQVTM and CDR2 ANQGSEA. The CDR3 length is 13 residues. The CDR3 reads CSVEGEGTYEQYF. The CDR3 nucleotides read TGCAGCGTTGAAGGAGAGGGCACCTACGAGCAGTACTTC.

The V gene is TRBV27, the J gene TRBJ2-7, with a possible D match to TRBD1 (6 bases). The CDR3 runs 15 residues. The germline gives CDR1 MNHEY, CDR2 SMNVEV (reference sequence). Trimming removed 5 bases from V and 4 bases from J, with 18 bases in between. The CDR3 here is CASSDKQGPLYEQYF. The CDR3 bases are TGTGCCAGCAGTGACAAACAGGGCCCTCTATACGAGCAGTACTTC.

This clone occurred once. The V call is TRBV5-4, the J call TRBJ1-1, with no clear D. This CDR3 is 16 amino acids long. Germline CDR1 and CDR2: SGHNT and YYREEE (reference sequence). V was pared by 5 bases and J by 1 base, with 18 bases between. The CDR3 nucleotides read TGTGCCAGCAGTTCCGAATGGATTAAACGGAACACTGAAGCTTTCTTT. Its translation: CASSSEWIKRNTEAFF.

The V call is TRBV30, the J call TRBJ2-3; perhaps TRBD1 as D (5 bases). The CDR3 contains 14 residues. Germline values: CDR1 GTSNPN, CDR2 SVGIG (reference sequence). V was shortened by 3 bases and J by 4 bases, with 14 bases between the two germline ends. CDR3 in amino acids: CAWRKPWGADTQYF. CDR3 sequence (DNA): TGTGCCTGGAGGAAGCCGTGGGGCGCAGATACGCAGTATTTT.

This clone has a single count. V and J are TRBV5-1 and TRBJ1-2; TRBD1 aligns across 7 bases. Germline CDR1 reads SGHRS; CDR2 reads YFSETQ. The CDR3 consists of 18 residues. V lost 3 bases to trimming and J lost 3 bases; unmatched junction nucleotides: 17. The CDR3 sequence is CASSSSGTAMHGDYGYTF. The CDR3 nucleotides are TGCGCCAGCAGCTCCTCCGGGACAGCCATGCACGGCGACTATGGCTACACCTTC.

This chain links TRBV18 with TRBJ2-7; D possibly corresponds to TRBD2 (6 bases). With 3 bases removed from V and 1 base from J, the gap between germline ends came to 13 bases. The germline gives CDR1 KGHSH, CDR2 LQKENI. The CDR3 loop spans 15 amino acids. Here the CDR3 reads CASSPQSGASYEQYF. DNA for the CDR3: TGTGCCAGCTCACCCCAGTCGGGAGCTTCCTACGAGCAGTACTTC.

This chain uses TRBV7-9 with TRBJ1-1; 10 bases fit TRBD1. Trimming at V came to 6 bases and at J to 7 bases, leaving 5 bases not matched to a gene. CDR3 length equals 13 residues. Germline V gene sequence: CDR1 SEHNR, CDR2 FQNEAQ (reference sequence). As DNA, the CDR3 is TGTGCCAGCAGAGCGACAGGGGGCGGTGAAGCTTTCTTT. The encoded protein is CASRATGGGEAFF.

V is TRBV18 and J is TRBJ2-3; 7 nucleotides match TRBD2. This CDR3 is built from 15 residues. Germline loops: CDR1 KGHSH, CDR2 LQKENI. The V and J ends lost 3 bases and 3 bases, in that order; junction bases with no gene match: 6. CDR3 protein: CASSPRVSGTDTQYF. As DNA, the CDR3 is TGTGCCAGCTCACCCCGGGTTAGCGGGACAGATACGCAGTATTTT.

CDR3: CASSSGQIRNQPQHF. CDR3 sequence (DNA): TGTGCCAGCAGTTCCGGACAGATCCGCAATCAGCCCCAGCATTTT. V is TRBV28 and J is TRBJ1-5, with a weak D call TRBD1 (6 bases). CDR3 length: 15 amino acids. Germline V gene sequence: CDR1 MDHEN, CDR2 SYDVKM. With 4 bases removed from V and 2 bases from J, the gap between germline ends came to 12 bases.

This clone was found once. The chain couples TRBV27 to TRBJ1-2, with a tentative D call TRBD1 (6 bases). The V gene lost 7 bases and the J gene lost 8 bases, with 14 bases spanning the gap. The germline V gene has CDR1 MNHEY and CDR2 SMNVEV (reference sequence). The CDR3 has 12 residues. The CDR3 coding sequence is TGTGCCAGCAAAGCTACAGGGTTGGGCTACACCTTC. Residues: CASKATGLGYTF.

The rearrangement joins TRBV7-2 to TRBJ2-1; 11 positions match TRBD1. The V and J ends lost 5 bases and 7 bases, in that order; junction bases with no gene match: 7. Germline CDR1 SGHTA, CDR2 FQGNSA. CDR3 length: 15 residues. CDR3: CASSITGTGGNEQFF. The CDR3 DNA is TGTGCCAGCAGCATAACCGGGACAGGGGGTAATGAGCAGTTCTTC.

This clone was seen a single time. The chain links TRBV19 to TRBJ2-6, with D possibly being TRBD1 (6 bases). Per germline, CDR1 LNHDA and CDR2 SQIVND (reference sequence). V dropped 7 bases and J dropped 0 bases, with 13 bases sitting between them. CDR3 size: 16 residues. The CDR3 is CASTDRNPSGANVLTF. The CDR3 DNA is TGTGCCAGTACTGACAGGAACCCCTCTGGGGCCAACGTCCTGACTTTC.

The chain couples TRBV28 to TRBJ1-1; 9 nucleotides match TRBD1. Losses at the gene ends were 4 bases for V and 1 base for J; bases not matched to a gene: 4. The CDR3 totals 15 residues. The germline V gene encodes CDR1 MDHEN and CDR2 SYDVKM. CDR3 region: CASSYGDRENTEAFF. Here the CDR3 DNA reads TGTGCCAGCAGTTACGGGGACAGGGAGAACACTGAAGCTTTCTTT.

The V and J genes are TRBV7-2 and TRBJ1-5, with TRBD1 identical over 8 bases. The germline V gene has CDR1 SGHTA and CDR2 FQGNSA. V shed 7 bases and J 9 bases; nucleotides not matched to a gene: 14. The CDR3 covers 15 residues. CDR3 loop: CASTVQGAIPRPQHF. The CDR3 nucleotides are TGTGCCAGCACCGTGCAGGGGGCCATCCCTCGGCCCCAGCATTTT.

The chain carries TRBV5-5 and TRBJ2-7; TRBD2 is a possible D gene (5 bases). CDR1 is SGHKS and CDR2 is YYEKEE in the germline V gene (reference sequence). This CDR3 region has 16 residues. Trimming took off 7 bases at V and 0 bases at J, with 20 bases between the two ends. The CDR3 nucleotides read TGTGCCAGCGGGAGTCTAGCCCGACCAAGCTCCTACGAGCAGTACTTC. Protein: CASGSLARPSSYEQYF.

DNA of the CDR3: TGCGCCAGCAGGGAGAATAATGAAAAACTGTTTTTT. As protein: CASRENNEKLFF. V gene TRBV5-1 combines with J gene TRBJ1-4; D is uncertain. Deletions cut 5 bases from V and 4 bases from J, with 6 bases between. Germline lookup yields CDR1 SGHRS and CDR2 YFSETQ. The CDR3 length is 12 residues.

The chain is built from TRBV6-1 and TRBJ2-7; no clear D. The CDR3 covers 14 residues. With 2 bases removed from V and 9 bases from J, the gap between germline ends came to 17 bases. In germline, CDR1 is MNHNS, CDR2 SASEGT. The CDR3 nucleotides read TGTGCCAGCAGTGAACCCCAAGGGTCCCTCTGGCAGTACTTC. Amino acids: CASSEPQGSLWQYF.

The chain has TRBV6-5 and TRBJ2-7; D gene uncertain. Trimming took 0 bases from V and 5 from J, leaving 14 bases between them. The CDR3 spans 15 residues. Germline assignment: CDR1 MNHEY and CDR2 SVGAGI. CDR3 nucleotide sequence: TGTGCCAGCAGTTACTCGATTATCAGGTCGGACGAGCAGTACTTC. Amino acid sequence: CASSYSIIRSDEQYF.

The chain employs TRBV9 and TRBJ2-3, with a weak D call TRBD1 (6 bases). V lost 0 bases and J lost 5, with 19 bases in between. Germline V CDR1 and CDR2: SGDLS, YYNGEE. The CDR3 runs to 17 residues. The CDR3 spells CASSVAGDSRQQDTQYF. The CDR3 nucleotides read TGTGCCAGCAGCGTAGCAGGGGATTCACGTCAACAAGATACGCAGTATTTT.

CDR3 amino acids: CASSPRGDYEQYF. Written as DNA, the CDR3 is TGTGCCAGCAGCCCGAGGGGGGATTACGAGCAGTACTTC. The chain uses TRBV5-4 and TRBJ2-7, with D tentatively TRBD1 or TRBD2 (6 bases each). The ends were cut back, 4 bases at V and 4 bases at J, with 12 bases in the middle. The CDR3 sequence is 13 residues long. Germline CDR1 SGHNT, CDR2 YYREEE (reference sequence).

The chain has TRBV27 and TRBJ2-3; the D call may be TRBD1 or TRBD2 (5 bases each). The V and J ends lost 5 bases and 6 bases respectively, with 24 bases between them. Germline V lookup: CDR1 MNHEY, CDR2 SMNVEV (reference sequence). This CDR3 has 17 residues. CDR3 bases: TGTGCCAGCAGTGCGAAAGATGCATGGGGGAGAGATGATACGCAGTATTTT. Protein product: CASSAKDAWGRDDTQYF.

The table lists this clone with a count of one. V gene TRBV11-1 combines with J gene TRBJ2-3; D is unresolved. Germline V CDR1 and CDR2: SGHAT, FQDESV (reference sequence). The CDR3 is 16 amino acids. V was pared by 5 bases and J by 3 bases, with 18 bases between. CDR3 residues: CASSLRRTFGTDTQYF. In DNA, the CDR3 is TGTGCCAGCAGCCTCCGACGGACGTTTGGTACAGATACGCAGTATTTT. Variable domain in full (rest from reference TRBV11-1 and TRBJ2-3): EAEVAQSPRYKITEKSQAVAFWCDPISGHATLYWYRQILGQGPELLVQFQDESVVDDSQLPKDRFSAERLKGVDSTLKIQPAELGDSAMYLCASSLRRTFGTDTQYFGPGTRLTVL.